The TCR beta chain under discussion was sequenced for a study of technical replicates of blood from a few donors. The V gene end was trimmed by 5 bases and the J gene end by 1 base; junction bases not matched to a gene: 5. CDR1 and CDR2 from the germline V gene are SGHAT and FQNNGV. The CDR3 length is 16 residues. Repertoires were generated with immunoSEQ multiplex PCR, while TCRdb's copy carries only in-frame clones and drops some. The table records 75,000 to 80,000 clones, under 95% of them present only once. Sequenced input: T cells isolated from PBMCs. The rearrangement links TRBV11-2 to TRBJ2-6, with 7 bases aligning to TRBD1. This clonotype originated in a human donor in good health. The CDR3 sequence: CASSAYRGSGANVLTF. The CDR3 DNA reads as TGTGCCAGCAGCGCCTACAGGGGATCTGGGGCCAACGTCCTGACTTTC.